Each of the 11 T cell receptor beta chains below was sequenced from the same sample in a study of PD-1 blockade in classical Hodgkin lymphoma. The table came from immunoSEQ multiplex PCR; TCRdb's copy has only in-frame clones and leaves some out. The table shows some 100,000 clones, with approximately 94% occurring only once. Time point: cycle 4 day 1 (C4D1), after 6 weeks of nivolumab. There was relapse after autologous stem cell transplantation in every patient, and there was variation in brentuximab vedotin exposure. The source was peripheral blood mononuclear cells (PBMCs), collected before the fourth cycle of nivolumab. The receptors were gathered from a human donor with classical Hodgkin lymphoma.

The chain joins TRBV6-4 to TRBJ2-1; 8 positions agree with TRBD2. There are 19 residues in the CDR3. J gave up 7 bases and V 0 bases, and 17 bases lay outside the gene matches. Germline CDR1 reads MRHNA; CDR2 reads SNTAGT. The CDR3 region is CASSDSGLSASGRVNEQFF. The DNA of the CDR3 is TGTGCCAGCAGTGACTCGGGTCTTTCGGCCAGCGGGAGAGTTAATGAGCAGTTCTTC.

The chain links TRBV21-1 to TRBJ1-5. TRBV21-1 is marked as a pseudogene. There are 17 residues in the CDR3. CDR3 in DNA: TGTGCCAGCAACATGAAGGGAAGGGTTGAGTTGAATCAGCCCCAGCATTTT. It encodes CASNMKGRVELNQPQHF.

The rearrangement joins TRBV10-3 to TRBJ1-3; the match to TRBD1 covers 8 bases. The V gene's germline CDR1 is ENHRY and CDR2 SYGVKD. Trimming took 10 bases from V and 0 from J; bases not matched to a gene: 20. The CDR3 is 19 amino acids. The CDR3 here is CATIGGQAHPWGSGNTIYF. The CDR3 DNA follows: TGTGCCACAATAGGGGGACAGGCCCATCCCTGGGGCTCTGGAAACACCATATATTTT.

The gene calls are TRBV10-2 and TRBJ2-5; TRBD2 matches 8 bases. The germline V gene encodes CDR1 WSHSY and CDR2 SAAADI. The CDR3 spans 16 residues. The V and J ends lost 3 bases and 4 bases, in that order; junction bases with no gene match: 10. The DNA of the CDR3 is TGCGCCAGCAGTGATTCTTTAGCGGGAACCGGAGAGACCCAGTACTTC. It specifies CASSDSLAGTGETQYF.

The CDR3 spells CASPRELAGNTIYF. In DNA form, the CDR3 reads TGTGCCAGCCCCAGGGAGTTGGCTGGAAACACCATATATTTT. The rearrangement joins TRBV7-9 to TRBJ1-3, with a weak D call TRBD1 (5 bases). Deletions cut 8 bases from V and 2 bases from J, with 13 bases between. The CDR3 has 14 amino acids. The germline V gene has CDR1 SEHNR and CDR2 FQNEAQ (reference sequence).

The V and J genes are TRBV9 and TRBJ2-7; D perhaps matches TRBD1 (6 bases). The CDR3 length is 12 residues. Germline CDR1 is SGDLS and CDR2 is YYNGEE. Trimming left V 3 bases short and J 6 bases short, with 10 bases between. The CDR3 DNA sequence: TGTGCCAGCAGCGGGGGGACACTCGAGCAGTACTTC. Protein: CASSGGTLEQYF. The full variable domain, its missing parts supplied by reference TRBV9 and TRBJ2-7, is DSGVTQTPKHLITATGQRVTLRCSPRSGDLSVYWYQQSLDQGLQFLIQYYNGEERAKGNILERFSAQQFPDLHSELNLSSLELGDSALYFCASSGGTLEQYFGPGTRLTVT.

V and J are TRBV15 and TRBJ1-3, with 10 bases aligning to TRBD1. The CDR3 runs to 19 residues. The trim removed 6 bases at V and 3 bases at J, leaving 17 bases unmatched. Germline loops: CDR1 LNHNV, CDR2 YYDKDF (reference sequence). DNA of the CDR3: TGTGCCACCAGAAACACCGCGGACAGGGGGTTGTCGGGTGGAAACACCATATATTTT. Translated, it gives CATRNTADRGLSGGNTIYF.

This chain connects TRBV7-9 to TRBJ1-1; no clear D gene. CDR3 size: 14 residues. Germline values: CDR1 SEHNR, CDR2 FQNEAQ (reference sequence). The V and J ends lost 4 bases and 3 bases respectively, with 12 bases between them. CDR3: CASSSEVIYTEAFF. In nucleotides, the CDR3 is TGTGCCAGCAGCTCCGAAGTTATTTACACTGAAGCTTTCTTT.

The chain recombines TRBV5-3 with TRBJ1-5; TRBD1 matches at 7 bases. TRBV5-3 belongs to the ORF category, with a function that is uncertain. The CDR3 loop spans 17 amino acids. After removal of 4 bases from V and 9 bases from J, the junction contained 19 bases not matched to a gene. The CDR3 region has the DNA TGTGCCAGAAGCCGGGTCGGACAGGAGGCTATAGTAGGGCCCCAGCATTTT. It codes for CARSRVGQEAIVGPQHF.

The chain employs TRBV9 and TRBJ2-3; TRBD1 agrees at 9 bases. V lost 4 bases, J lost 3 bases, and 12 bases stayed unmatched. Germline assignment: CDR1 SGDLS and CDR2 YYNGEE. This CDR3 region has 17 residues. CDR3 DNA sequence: TGTGCCAGCAGCTCAAGACCTGTGGGGACAGGGACAGATACGCAGTATTTT. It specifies CASSSRPVGTGTDTQYF.

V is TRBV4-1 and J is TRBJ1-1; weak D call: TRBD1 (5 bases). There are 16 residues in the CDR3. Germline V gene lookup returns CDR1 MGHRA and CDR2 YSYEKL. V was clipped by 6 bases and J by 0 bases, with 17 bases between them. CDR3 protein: CASSPGTLTMNTEAFF. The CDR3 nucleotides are TGCGCCAGCAGTCCCGGGACCCTAACTATGAACACTGAAGCTTTCTTT.